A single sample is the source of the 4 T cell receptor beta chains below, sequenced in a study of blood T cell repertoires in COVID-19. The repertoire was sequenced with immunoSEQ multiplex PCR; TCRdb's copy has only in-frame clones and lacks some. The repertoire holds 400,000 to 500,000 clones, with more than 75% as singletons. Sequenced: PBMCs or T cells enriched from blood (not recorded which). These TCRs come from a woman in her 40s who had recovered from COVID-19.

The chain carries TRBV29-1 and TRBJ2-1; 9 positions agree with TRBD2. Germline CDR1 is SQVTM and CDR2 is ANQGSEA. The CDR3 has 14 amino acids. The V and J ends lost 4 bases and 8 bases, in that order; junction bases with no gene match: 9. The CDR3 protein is CSVGGLAGKDEQFF. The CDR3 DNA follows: TGCAGCGTTGGGGGGCTAGCGGGAAAAGATGAGCAGTTCTTC.

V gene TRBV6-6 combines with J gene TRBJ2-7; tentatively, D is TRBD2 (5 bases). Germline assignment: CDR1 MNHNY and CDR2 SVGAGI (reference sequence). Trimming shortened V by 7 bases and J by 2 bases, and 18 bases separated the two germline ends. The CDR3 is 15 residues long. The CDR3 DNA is TGTGCCAGCACCTTAGGAGGAGACAAAACCTACGAGCAGTACTTC. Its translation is CASTLGGDKTYEQYF.

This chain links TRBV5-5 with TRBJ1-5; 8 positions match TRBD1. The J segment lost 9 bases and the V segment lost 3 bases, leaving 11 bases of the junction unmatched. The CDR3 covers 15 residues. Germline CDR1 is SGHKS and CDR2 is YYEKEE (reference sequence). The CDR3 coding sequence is TGTGCCAGCAGCTGGAGGGACAGGCCCCATGGGCCCCAGCATTTT. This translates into CASSWRDRPHGPQHF.

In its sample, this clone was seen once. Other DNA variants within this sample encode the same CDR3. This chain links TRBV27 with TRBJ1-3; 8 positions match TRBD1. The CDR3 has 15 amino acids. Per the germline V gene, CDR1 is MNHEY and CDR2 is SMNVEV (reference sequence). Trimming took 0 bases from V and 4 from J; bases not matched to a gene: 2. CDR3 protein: CASSLSTGVGNTIYF. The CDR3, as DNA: TGTGCCAGCAGTTTATCGACAGGGGTGGGAAACACCATATATTTT.